This T cell receptor beta chain stems from a study of blood T cell repertoires in COVID-19. At the level of the study: Cohort 3 donors were reported recovered after two negative PCRs, clearance, or symptom resolution. Sites across the United States, Italy and Spain contributed samples from acute and convalescent COVID-19. Sample material is recorded as cDNA or gDNA derived from T cells, B-cell-depleted T cells, or PBMCs.

Using immunoSEQ multiplex PCR, the repertoire was profiled, and TCRdb retains in-frame clones only, with some absent. This sample yields roughly 150,000 clones, of which roughly 84% are seen a single time; approximately 4% belongs to the top ten. Enrollees, about 18 to 89 years old, lived in around 23 US areas. Looked up from germline, CDR1 is MDHEN and CDR2 is SYDVKM. The CDR3 is 16 amino acids. With 10 bases removed from V and 0 bases from J, the gap between germline ends came to 19 bases. The sample comprised PBMCs or T cells enriched from blood (not recorded which). The V gene is TRBV28, the J gene TRBJ1-5; D gene uncertain. This TCR was sampled from a man aged 50 or older in a cohort exposed to, infected with or recovered from COVID-19 (not recorded which). The CDR3 is CATLPAGKPSNQPQHF. The CDR3 nucleotides read TGTGCCACCCTCCCAGCGGGTAAGCCTAGCAATCAGCCCCAGCATTTT. The entire variable domain, with the rest obtained from reference TRBV28 and TRBJ1-5, is as follows: DVKVTQSSRYLVKRTGEKVFLECVQDMDHENMFWYRQDPGLGLRLIYFSYDVKMKEKGDIPEGYSVSREKKERFSLILESASTNQTSMYLCATLPAGKPSNQPQHFGDGTRLSIL.